Listed below are T cell receptor beta chains from one sample, sequenced in a study of OX40 agonist ivuxolimab in advanced cancers. The method was immunoSEQ multiplex PCR; TCRdb's version includes in-frame clones alone and lacks a portion of them. This sample has some 5,000 clones; 75% to 90% occur once, and the top ten carry around 36%. Sequencing used CD4+ or CD8+ T cells sorted from blood, obtained in a trial of the OX40 agonist ivuxolimab. All receptors come from an adult with an advanced solid tumor such as melanoma, head and neck, liver or kidney cancer. Both conserved end residues are part of each CDR3. The order of the fields is D gene, V gene, clone size, J gene, CDR3 DNA, CDR3 protein. D genes are given only for firm matches. A row's size may be missing; if present it is once, few, many or a size class.

>NA|TRBV5-4|NA|TRBJ1-2
TGTGCCAGCAGCTTGGAACAGGCCAGCTACACCTTC
CASSLEQASYTF
>TRBD1|TRBV27|NA|TRBJ2-7
TGTGCCAGCAGTTTGGTTCTGACAGGGGTTTCCTACGAGCAGTACTTC
CASSLVLTGVSYEQYF
>TRBD1|TRBV7-9|NA|TRBJ1-1
TGTGCCAGCAGCCTCCTCACAGGGGGCACTGAAGCTTTCTTT
CASSLLTGGTEAFF
>NA|TRBV7-2|NA|TRBJ2-3
TGTGCCAGCAGCTTAGGCGGGATCTTAGATACGCAGTATTTT
CASSLGGILDTQYF
>NA|TRBV28|NA|TRBJ2-5
TGTGCCAGCACCATCCAGGGTTGGGAGACCCAGTACTTC
CASTIQGWETQYF
>NA|TRBV9|NA|TRBJ1-2
TGTGCCAGCAGCGTAGGGGGGGAGTTTTATGGCTACACCTTC
CASSVGGEFYGYTF
>NA|TRBV19|NA|TRBJ2-1
TGTGCCAGTAGCTATCGGGGCAACTCCTACAATGAGCAGTTCTTC
CASSYRGNSYNEQFF
>TRBD2|TRBV7-9|NA|TRBJ2-7
TGTGCCAGCAGCTGGACGGGGGATAGAGCGGGAGGGTCCTCCTACGAGCAGTACTTC
CASSWTGDRAGGSSYEQYF
>NA|TRBV6-5|NA|TRBJ1-5
TGTGCCTGTACTTCAGGGGTGGGTCAGCCCCAGCATTTT
CACTSGVGQPQHF
>TRBD2|TRBV30|NA|TRBJ2-1
TGTGCCTGGAGTGTGAAAGCGGGAGGGCCCTACAATGAGCAGTTCTTC
CAWSVKAGGPYNEQFF
>NA|TRBV6-5|NA|TRBJ1-1
TGTGCCAGCAGTGGACCACAGGGAGACGGAACTGAAGCTTTCTTT
CASSGPQGDGTEAFF
>TRBD2|TRBV4-1|NA|TRBJ2-1
TGCGCCAGCAGCCAAGATGGAACTAGCGGGTATAATGAGCAGTTCTTC
CASSQDGTSGYNEQFF
>NA|TRBV6-1|NA|TRBJ2-1
TGTGCCAGCAGTGAAATTCCTAATGAGCAGTTCTTC
CASSEIPNEQFF
>TRBD2|TRBV9|NA|TRBJ2-1
TGTGCCAGCAGCGTCTCTAGCGGGGTCTCCTACAATGAGCAGTTCTTC
CASSVSSGVSYNEQFF
>TRBD1|TRBV7-3|NA|TRBJ1-2
TGTGCCAGCAGCTCAGGGGGCGCGGGTGGCTACACCTTC
CASSSGGAGGYTF
>TRBD2|TRBV9|NA|TRBJ2-7
TGTGCCAGCAGCGCGGGAGGTGTTTACGAGCAGTACTTC
CASSAGGVYEQYF
>TRBD1|TRBV5-6|NA|TRBJ1-3
TGTGCCAGCAGCGCCGGGACAGTAATCGACTCTGGAAACACCATATATTTT
CASSAGTVIDSGNTIYF
>NA|TRBV23-1|NA|TRBJ1-2
TGCGCCAGCAGTGCAAAGAGCAGAAAGACCTATGGCTACACCTTC
CASSAKSRKTYGYTF
>NA|TRBV7-2|once|TRBJ1-2
TGTGCCAGCAGCTTAGATCCCGACTCGACACCCTTGGGAGGCTACACCTTC
CASSLDPDSTPLGGYTF
>NA|TRBV7-3|NA|TRBJ1-1
TGTGCCAGCAGCCAGACAGGGAACACTGAAGCTTTCTTT
CASSQTGNTEAFF
>TRBD1|TRBV20-1|NA|TRBJ2-2
TGCAGTGCTTACAGGGGCGGGGAGCTGTTTTTT
CSAYRGGELFF
>NA|TRBV6-6|NA|TRBJ1-4
TGTGCCAGCAGTTACTCTTGGGGATTTAATGAAAAACTGTTTTTT
CASSYSWGFNEKLFF
>TRBD1|TRBV5-1|NA|TRBJ2-7
TGCGCCAGCAGTGGGACAGGCTACGAGCAGTACTTC
CASSGTGYEQYF
>NA|TRBV5-1|NA|TRBJ2-3
TGCGCCAGCGGAGAGGGGGGAGGCGCCGATACGCAGTATTTT
CASGEGGGADTQYF
>TRBD1|TRBV4-1|NA|TRBJ1-4
TGCGCCAGCAGCCAAGAGCGGACAGGGGGCGTCACAACTAATGAAAAACTGTTTTTT
CASSQERTGGVTTNEKLFF
>NA|TRBV28|NA|TRBJ1-6
TGTGCCAGCAGTTCAAGTGGGTTTGTGGGAGTAGGTAATTCACCCCTCCACTTT
CASSSSGFVGVGNSPLHF
>NA|TRBV5-6|NA|TRBJ1-2
TGTGCCAGCAGCTCCGTGCCTGGGGCAGCCTATGGCTACACCTTC
CASSSVPGAAYGYTF
>TRBD2|TRBV10-3|NA|TRBJ2-3
TGTGCCATCAGTGAGAGCGGGAGGGGTACAGATACGCAGTATTTT
CAISESGRGTDTQYF
>TRBD1|TRBV6-1|NA|TRBJ2-5
TGTGCCAGCAGTGAGGCAGGGGGTCTTGGGGAGACCCAGTACTTC
CASSEAGGLGETQYF
>NA|TRBV19|NA|TRBJ2-7
TGTGCCAGTAGCACGGGGCTATCCTACGAGCAGTACTTC
CASSTGLSYEQYF
>NA|TRBV19|NA|TRBJ1-5
TGTGCCAGTAGTATAGTTACAGGTTCTCAGCCCCAGCATTTT
CASSIVTGSQPQHF
>TRBD1|TRBV2|NA|TRBJ2-2
TGTGCCAGCAGGTCCGGGACAGGGGCCCGAGGGGAGCTGTTTTTT
CASRSGTGARGELFF
>NA|TRBV4-1|NA|TRBJ2-4
TGCGCCAGCAGCCAATTGTTAGAAAACATTCAGTACTTC
CASSQLLENIQYF
>NA|TRBV11-3|NA|TRBJ2-3
TGTGCCAGCAGCTTTTCTCTGCCAGATACGCAGTATTTT
CASSFSLPDTQYF
>NA|TRBV10-1|NA|TRBJ1-1
TGCGCCAGCAACCCGGGGGGGGAGAACACTGAAGCTTTCTTT
CASNPGGENTEAFF
>TRBD2|TRBV6-1|few|TRBJ2-1
TGTGCCAGCAGTGTGATTCCCGCGGGGGGCAATGAGCAGTTCTTC
CASSVIPAGGNEQFF
>TRBD2|TRBV27|NA|TRBJ2-3
TGTGCCACCCCCCGGGAACAGGAGCTTGGGACTAGCGGGAGGGCCATAGATACGCAGTATTTT
CATPREQELGTSGRAIDTQYF
>TRBD1|TRBV7-9|NA|TRBJ2-5
TGTGCCAGCGGGACAGAACAAGAGACCCAGTACTTC
CASGTEQETQYF
>NA|TRBV28|NA|TRBJ1-2
TGTGCCAGCAGTTTTGGGGCGCATGGCTACACCTTC
CASSFGAHGYTF
>NA|TRBV7-2|NA|TRBJ2-5
TGTGCCAGCAGCCACCGGGGACATCTCCAAGAGACCCAGTACTTC
CASSHRGHLQETQYF
>NA|TRBV6-5|NA|TRBJ1-5
TGTGCCAGCAGGCGAAATCAGCCCCAGCATTTT
CASRRNQPQHF
>NA|TRBV13|once|TRBJ1-5
TGTGCCAGCAGCTTCGGACCGGTCAATCAGCCCCAGCATTTT
CASSFGPVNQPQHF
>TRBD1|TRBV11-2|NA|TRBJ2-3
TGTGCCAGCAGCTTCCGGGACAGGGGAGCCACAGATACGCAGTATTTT
CASSFRDRGATDTQYF
>TRBD2|TRBV7-9|NA|TRBJ2-1
TGTGCCAGCAGAGGACTAGCGGGAGTTGGCTCCTACAATGAGCAGTTCTTC
CASRGLAGVGSYNEQFF
>NA|TRBV28|NA|TRBJ2-1
TGTGCCAGCAGTGGGGGGTCCTACAATGAGCAGTTCTTC
CASSGGSYNEQFF
>NA|TRBV20-1|NA|TRBJ2-7
TGCAGTGCCGTTGAAGACGAGCAGTACTTC
CSAVEDEQYF
>TRBD1|TRBV28|once|TRBJ2-5
TGTGCCAGCAGTTTATGGATGTGGGACAGGGGGGGCGAGACCCAGTACTTC
CASSLWMWDRGGETQYF
>NA|TRBV19|NA|TRBJ1-1
TGTGCCAGTAGTAGGTCAAGGGGAGACACTGAAGCTTTCTTT
CASSRSRGDTEAFF
>NA|TRBV27|NA|TRBJ2-7
TGTGCCAGCAGTTTGGGGCCGAGGGGTTCCTACGAGCAGTACTTC
CASSLGPRGSYEQYF
>TRBD2|TRBV5-1|NA|TRBJ2-1
TGCGCCAGCAGCCTTAGCGGGAGCCGCGATGAGCAGTTCTTC
CASSLSGSRDEQFF
>NA|TRBV9|NA|TRBJ2-7
TGTGCCAGCAGCGTAGCTAAGGGAGACTACGAGCAGTACTTC
CASSVAKGDYEQYF